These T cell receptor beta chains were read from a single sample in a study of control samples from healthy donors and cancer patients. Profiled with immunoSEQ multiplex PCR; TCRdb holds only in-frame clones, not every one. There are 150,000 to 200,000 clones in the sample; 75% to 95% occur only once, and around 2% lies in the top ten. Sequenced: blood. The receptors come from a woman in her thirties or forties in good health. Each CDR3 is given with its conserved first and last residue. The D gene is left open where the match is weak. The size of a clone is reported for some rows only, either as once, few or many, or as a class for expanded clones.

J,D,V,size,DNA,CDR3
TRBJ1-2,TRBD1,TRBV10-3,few,TGTGCCATTTGGGACAGCCGAAACTATGGCTACACCTTC,CAIWDSRNYGYTF
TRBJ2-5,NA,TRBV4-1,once,TGCGCCAGCAGCGACCGGGGGAGCCAAGAGACCCAGTACTTC,CASSDRGSQETQYF
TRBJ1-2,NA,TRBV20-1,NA,TGCAGTGCTAGTGCCCCCCGATGGCCCGGTGGCTACACCTTC,CSASAPRWPGGYTF
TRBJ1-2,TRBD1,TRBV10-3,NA,TGTGCCATCAGTGAGTCGGACAGGTCTTATGGCTACACCTTC,CAISESDRSYGYTF
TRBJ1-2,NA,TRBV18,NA,TGTGCCAGCTCACCGGACAGCGTCGCCTATGGCTACACCTTC,CASSPDSVAYGYTF
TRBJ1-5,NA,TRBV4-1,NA,TGCGCCAGCAGCCAAGGTGATGGGAGTCAGCCCCAGCATTTT,CASSQGDGSQPQHF
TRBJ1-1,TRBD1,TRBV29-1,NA,TGCAGCGTGAACCCAGGGGGGGTCACTGAAGCTTTCTTT,CSVNPGGVTEAFF
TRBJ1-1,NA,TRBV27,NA,TGTGCCAGCAGACCAGCCGACACAGGGTTTACTGAAGCTTTCTTT,CASRPADTGFTEAFF
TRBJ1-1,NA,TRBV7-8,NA,TGTGCCAGCAGCTTAGCAGGGTTCACTGAAGCTTTCTTT,CASSLAGFTEAFF
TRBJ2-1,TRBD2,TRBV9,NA,TGTGCCAGCAGCACCGGGACTAGCGGGGGTTACTCTTCGGAGCAGTTCTTC,CASSTGTSGGYSSEQFF
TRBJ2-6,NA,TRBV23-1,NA,TGCGCCAGCAGTCAATCGACGGAGGCTGGGGCCAACGTCCTGACTTTC,CASSQSTEAGANVLTF
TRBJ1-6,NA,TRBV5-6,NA,TGTGCCAGCAGCCCTGACAGGCTAAATTCACCCCTCCACTTT,CASSPDRLNSPLHF
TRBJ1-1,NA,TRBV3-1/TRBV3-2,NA,TGTGCCAGCAGCCATGGACTTGATGAAGCTTTCTTT,CASSHGLDEAFF
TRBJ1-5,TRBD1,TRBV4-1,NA,TGCGCCAGCAGCCACGAACAGGGGGGGAGCAATCAGCCCCAGCATTTT,CASSHEQGGSNQPQHF
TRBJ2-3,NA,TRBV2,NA,TGTGCCAGCATTGACCTAGCTAGCACAGATACGCAGTATTTT,CASIDLASTDTQYF
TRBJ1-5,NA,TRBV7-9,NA,TGTGCCAGCAGCTACGACAGTTATGGCAATCAGCCCCAGCATTTT,CASSYDSYGNQPQHF
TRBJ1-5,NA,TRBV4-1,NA,TGCGCCAGCAGCCAAGCCTGGGGGGGGTCAGGGCCCCAGCATTTT,CASSQAWGGSGPQHF
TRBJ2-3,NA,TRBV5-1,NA,TGCGCCAGCAGCTTGAGTACCGGGACTGGCGATACGCAGTATTTT,CASSLSTGTGDTQYF
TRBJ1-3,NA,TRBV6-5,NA,TGTGCCAGCAGTCAGGGAAACACCATATATTTT,CASSQGNTIYF
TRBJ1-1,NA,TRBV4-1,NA,TGCGCCAGCAGCCAAGTTCCCGGGGGCACTGAAGCTTTCTTT,CASSQVPGGTEAFF
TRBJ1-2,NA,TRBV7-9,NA,TGTGCCAGCAGCTTAGAGCTTCCGGGACCCAACTATGGCTACACCTTC,CASSLELPGPNYGYTF
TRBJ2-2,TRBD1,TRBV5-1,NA,TGCGCCACCGGGACAGGGCACGGGGAGCTGTTTTTT,CATGTGHGELFF
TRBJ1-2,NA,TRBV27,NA,TGTGCCAGCAGTTCGTACAGGGACGCTAACTATGGCTACACCTTC,CASSSYRDANYGYTF
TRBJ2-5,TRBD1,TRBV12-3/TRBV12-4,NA,TGTGCCAGCAAGACAGGGGGGGAGACCCAGTACTTC,CASKTGGETQYF
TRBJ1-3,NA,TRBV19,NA,TGTGCCAGTACCCCTGGGCCTTCGGTTCCCTCTGGAAACACCATATATTTT,CASTPGPSVPSGNTIYF